This T cell receptor (beta chain) was retrieved from a study of shared clonotypes between healthy human individuals. The method was immunoSEQ multiplex PCR; TCRdb's version includes in-frame clones alone and lacks a portion of them. The table has 2 million to 2.5 million clones, 90% to 97% seen once. Sequenced material: naive CD4+ T cells sorted from blood. Subset described: CD45RA+ positively selected. This receptor was obtained from a man aged 18 to 29 in good health.

The CDR3 DNA sequence: TGCGCCAGCAGTCTCTACTCTGGAAACACCATATATTTT. Translation: CASSLYSGNTIYF. This chain connects TRBV10-2 to TRBJ1-3; no definite D call. The germline V gene encodes CDR1 WSHSY and CDR2 SAAADI. V was shortened by 5 bases and J by 0 bases, with 5 bases between the two germline ends. This CDR3 contains 13 residues.